This TCR beta chain appears in the sequencing data of a study of blood T cell repertoires in COVID-19. Study at large: PBMCs, B-cell-depleted T cells, or T cells were the source of the cDNA or gDNA that made up the material.

Original handling: By means of reference gene primer amplification, nucleated cell counts were estimated. Method: immunoSEQ multiplex PCR; TCRdb's copy keeps in-frame clones and lacks some. That table furnishes V, J and clone size, whereas the DNA furnished D and trimming. The sample contains some 100,000 clones, about nine tenths of which appear only once. This CDR3 comprises 15 residues. Germline values: CDR1 LNHDA, CDR2 SQIVND (reference sequence). V dropped 2 bases and J dropped 6; count of bases not matched to a gene: 7. The sequencing sample was made of peripheral blood. The chain recombines TRBV19 with TRBJ2-1; 7 bases map to TRBD2. The sequence was collected from a human donor in a cohort sampled during active COVID-19. CDR3 DNA sequence: TGTGCCAGTAGTATACTGGCGGGGGAAGGCAATGAGCAGTTCTTC. Protein product: CASSILAGEGNEQFF.